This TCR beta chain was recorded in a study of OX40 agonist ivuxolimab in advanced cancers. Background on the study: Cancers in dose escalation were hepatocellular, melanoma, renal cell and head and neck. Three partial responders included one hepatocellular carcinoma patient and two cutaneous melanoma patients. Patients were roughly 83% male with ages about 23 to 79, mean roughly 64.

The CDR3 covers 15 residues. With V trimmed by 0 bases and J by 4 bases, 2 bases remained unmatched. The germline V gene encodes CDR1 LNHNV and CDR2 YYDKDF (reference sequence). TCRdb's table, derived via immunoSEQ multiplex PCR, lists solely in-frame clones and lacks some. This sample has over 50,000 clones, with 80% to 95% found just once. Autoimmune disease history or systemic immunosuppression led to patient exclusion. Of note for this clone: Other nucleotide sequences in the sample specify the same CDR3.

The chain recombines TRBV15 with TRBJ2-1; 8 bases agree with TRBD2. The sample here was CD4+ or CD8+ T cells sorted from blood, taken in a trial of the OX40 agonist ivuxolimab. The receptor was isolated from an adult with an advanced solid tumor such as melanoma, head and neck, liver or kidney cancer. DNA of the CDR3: TGTGCCACCAGCAGAGAGAGCGGGGGATACAATGAGCAGTTCTTC. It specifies CATSRESGGYNEQFF.